Described below is a single TCR beta chain sequence and its context. Its antigen is unknown. What was amplified from RNA transcripts were TCR beta CDR3 regions. The HTBI primer set was used in a first-round RT-PCR of the TCR CDR3. Each CDR3 protein gets one entry after TCRdb re-called the multiplex PCR reads with MiXCR. This table holds about 840,000 distinct CDR3 sequences, roughly 40% found once. Uncontrolled infection, other autoimmune disease, pregnancy or lactation barred patients from enrollment. The data were taken from a study of T cells in Graves' hyperthyroidism and ophthalmopathy. Background on the study: At initial diagnosis, before any treatment had begun, peripheral blood was obtained. Findings and caveats of the study: Among clonotypes expanded in thyroid above 0.001, most were also found in blood.

The CDR3 runs 14 residues. CDR1 SGHAT and CDR2 FQNNGV come from the germline V gene. Trimming cost V 5 bases and J 8 bases, with 15 bases left between them. The clonotype comes from a young man with Graves' hyperthyroidism. This rearrangement joins TRBV11-2 to TRBJ2-2; D not resolved. Input material: blood. This chain's CDR3 is CASSHTFSGGELFF. CDR3 nucleotide sequence: TGTGCCAGCAGCCACACATTCTCCGGGGGGGAGCTGTTTTTT.